Shown below are 30 T cell receptor beta chains from a single sample sequenced in a study of OX40 agonist ivuxolimab in advanced cancers. Assay: immunoSEQ multiplex PCR; the TCRdb copy retains only in-frame clones and omits some. The sample consists of approximately 54,000 clones, about 80% of them appearing once. Sequencing used CD4+ or CD8+ T cells sorted from blood, obtained in a trial of the OX40 agonist ivuxolimab. The receptors stem from an adult with an advanced solid tumor such as melanoma, head and neck, liver or kidney cancer.

The chain carries TRBV18 and TRBJ2-1; 13 bases are a match to TRBD2. There are 17 residues in the CDR3. The ends lost 2 bases at V and 6 bases at J; junction bases unmatched: 7. The V gene's germline CDR1 is KGHSH and CDR2 LQKENI. The CDR3 nucleotides are TGTGCCAGCTCACCAGAACTAGCGGGGGGGCCGCGCAATGAGCAGTTCTTC. Translation: CASSPELAGGPRNEQFF.

With regard to this clone: One junction end disagrees with the germline gene, perhaps due to a read error. The chain links TRBV2 to TRBJ1-5, with 11 bases that match TRBD1. Germline CDR1 SNHLY, CDR2 FYNNEI. The CDR3 runs 16 residues. For the CDR3, the DNA is TGTGCCAGCAGGAGGGACAGGGGGTATGGCAATCAGCTCCAGCATTTT. Translation: CASRRDRGYGNQLQHF.

A remark on this clone: The DNA is omitted, as the CDR3 cannot be located on it reliably, and the CDR3 follows TCRdb's listing. The chain recombines TRBV21-1 with TRBJ1-6. TRBV21-1 is reported as a pseudogene. The length of the CDR3 is 16 amino acids, counting both ends. This CDR3 reads CASSWGLGAAGSPLHF.

The gene calls are TRBV5-4 and TRBJ2-5; TRBD1 matches at 8 bases. Germline loops: CDR1 SGHNT, CDR2 YYREEE (reference sequence). This CDR3 has 14 residues. The V and J ends lost 4 bases and 5 bases, in that order; junction bases with no gene match: 7. CDR3 DNA: TGTGCCAGCAGCAATCCAGGGGGCAGGGAGACCCAGTACTTC. Encoded protein: CASSNPGGRETQYF.

The chain employs TRBV28 and TRBJ1-2; no reliable D call. The germline V gene has CDR1 MDHEN and CDR2 SYDVKM. The CDR3 sequence is 12 residues long. Trimming removed 7 bases at V and 4 bases at J, with 10 bases between. CDR3 amino acids: CASTPGSYGYTF. CDR3 nucleotides: TGTGCCAGCACTCCGGGAAGCTATGGCTACACCTTC.

The chain has TRBV6-1 and TRBJ1-2; 8 nucleotides agree with TRBD1. The germline gives CDR1 MNHNS, CDR2 SASEGT. J gave up 2 bases and V 7 bases, and 9 bases lay outside the gene matches. This CDR3 is built from 15 residues. The CDR3: CASKTGQVKNYGYTF. The CDR3 DNA reads as TGTGCCAGCAAAACGGGACAGGTGAAAAACTATGGCTACACCTTC.

The V call is TRBV7-9, the J call TRBJ2-4; D is possibly TRBD1 (5 bases). V was shortened by 3 bases and J by 7 bases, with 7 bases between the two germline ends. Germline V gene sequence: CDR1 SEHNR, CDR2 FQNEAQ (reference sequence). The CDR3 loop spans 12 amino acids. The CDR3, as DNA: TGTGCCAGCAGCTTTAAGGGGAACATTCAGTACTTC. Translation: CASSFKGNIQYF.

The rearrangement uses TRBV5-6 and TRBJ2-1, with 14 bases identical to TRBD2. The V and J ends lost 4 bases and 9 bases, in that order; junction bases with no gene match: 15. CDR3 length: 18 amino acids. Germline assignment: CDR1 SGHDT and CDR2 YYEEEE. The CDR3 sequence is CASSPTSGGAFGLGEQFF. CDR3 nucleotides: TGTGCCAGCAGCCCGACTAGCGGGGGGGCCTTCGGACTTGGTGAGCAGTTCTTC.

The rearrangement links TRBV18 to TRBJ1-2, with 8 bases identical to TRBD1. J gave up 8 bases and V 9 bases, and 11 bases lay outside the gene matches. Germline loops: CDR1 KGHSH, CDR2 LQKENI. This CDR3 is 13 amino acids long. DNA for the CDR3: TGTGCCAGTCGGATCCAGGGGGCTGGCGGCTACACCTTC. This gives the protein CASRIQGAGGYTF.

The chain's CDR3 is CASSYGQPYEQYF. Written as DNA, the CDR3 is TGTGCCAGCAGCTACGGACAGCCATACGAGCAGTACTTC. V gene TRBV7-8 combines with J gene TRBJ2-7; tentative D call: TRBD1 (6 bases). V dropped 4 bases and J dropped 4 bases, with 11 bases sitting between them. CDR3 length: 13 residues. Germline V CDR1 and CDR2: SGHVS, FQNEAQ.

V gene TRBV14 combines with J gene TRBJ2-1; the D gene is possibly TRBD2 (6 bases). This CDR3 is 15 amino acids long. Looked up from germline, CDR1 is SGHDN and CDR2 is FVKESK. V dropped 1 base and J dropped 3 bases, with 10 bases sitting between them. The CDR3 nucleotides are TGTGCCAGCAGCCAAGCTGGCGGGAACTACAATGAGCAGTTCTTC. It encodes CASSQAGGNYNEQFF.

The V call is TRBV7-2, the J call TRBJ2-1, with 8 bases fitting TRBD2. J was trimmed by 2 bases and V by 3 bases; bases with no gene match: 12. The CDR3 runs 18 residues. CDR1 is SGHTA and CDR2 is FQGNSA in the germline V gene. The DNA of the CDR3 is TGTGCCAGCAGCTTCCCCAGGGGCGGGGGGCCAACCTACAATGAGCAGTTCTTC. It codes for CASSFPRGGGPTYNEQFF.

V usage is TRBV7-3 and J usage is TRBJ2-1; no firm D call. The CDR3 spans 13 residues. V was clipped by 5 bases and J by 7 bases, with 12 bases between them. Per the germline V gene, CDR1 is SGHTA and CDR2 is FQGTGA. CDR3 sequence: CASSQTYANEQFF. CDR3 in DNA: TGTGCCAGCAGCCAAACGTACGCGAATGAGCAGTTCTTC.

This clone has only a few counts. This CDR3 reads CASSDDHSSGNTIYF. In DNA form, the CDR3 reads TGTGCCAGCAGTGATGATCACAGCTCTGGAAACACCATATATTTT. This chain uses TRBV2 with TRBJ1-3; the D is unclear. This CDR3 comprises 15 residues. V was clipped by 3 bases and J by 0 bases, with 9 bases between them. Per germline, CDR1 SNHLY and CDR2 FYNNEI.

CDR3 sequence: CASSTRDSKGAFF. CDR3 in DNA: TGTGCCAGCAGTACTAGGGACAGCAAGGGGGCTTTCTTT. The chain joins TRBV6-5 to TRBJ1-1, with TRBD1 identical over 7 bases. The CDR3 has 13 amino acids. Per germline, CDR1 MNHEY and CDR2 SVGAGI. The V gene end was trimmed by 5 bases and the J gene end by 11 bases; junction bases not matched to a gene: 11.

The chain is built from TRBV6-5 and TRBJ1-1; D might be TRBD1 (5 bases). The CDR3 spans 13 residues. Germline V gene lookup returns CDR1 MNHEY and CDR2 SVGAGI. V dropped 0 bases and J dropped 5 bases, with 7 bases sitting between them. The CDR3 sequence: CASSYSGGTEAFF. In DNA, the CDR3 is TGTGCCAGCAGTTACTCGGGGGGAACTGAAGCTTTCTTT.

In its sample, this clone was seen once. The chain joins TRBV5-1 to TRBJ2-1; TRBD2 might be the D (5 bases). This CDR3 is built from 15 residues. V shed 1 base and J shed 5 bases, with 13 bases lying between them. Looked up from germline, CDR1 is SGHRS and CDR2 is YFSETQ. CDR3 nucleotides: TGCGCCAGCAGCTTGCAGTCGACGCGGGACAATGAGCAGTTCTTC. Translating it yields CASSLQSTRDNEQFF.

With respect to this clone: The junction differs from germline at one of its ends, possibly a read error. The J gene is TRBJ1-2, the V gene TRBV5-1, with D tentatively TRBD1 (5 bases). The germline CDR1 and CDR2 sequences are SGHRS and YFSETQ. The CDR3 spans 13 residues. The CDR3 DNA sequence: TGTGCCAGCAGCCCCCGGGACCTCTATGGCTACACCTTC. Amino acids: CASSPRDLYGYTF. The entire variable domain, with the rest obtained from reference TRBV5-1 and TRBJ1-2, is as follows: KAGVTQTPRYLIKTRGQQVTLSCSPISGHRSVSWYQQTPGQGLQFLFEYFSETQRNKGNFPGRFSGRQFSNSRSEMNVSTLELGDSALYLCASSPRDLYGYTFGSGTRLTVV.

The rearrangement joins TRBV18 to TRBJ2-7; tentative D call: TRBD2 (5 bases). Per the germline V gene, CDR1 is KGHSH and CDR2 is LQKENI. The CDR3 is 15 residues long. Trimming removed 4 bases from V and 7 bases from J, with 20 bases in between. The CDR3 DNA is TGTGCCAGCTCACTCATGGAACACACTGCGGGTGAGCAGTACTTC. This gives the protein CASSLMEHTAGEQYF.

This CDR3 reads CASSLVGEKLFF. The CDR3, as DNA: TGTGCCAGCAGTTTGGTCGGCGAAAAACTGTTTTTT. The chain joins TRBV28 to TRBJ1-4, with D uncertain. The CDR3 loop spans 12 amino acids. The germline V and J ends were trimmed by 3 bases and 8 bases, with 7 bases remaining between them. The germline V gene encodes CDR1 MDHEN and CDR2 SYDVKM.

This sequence joins TRBV11-2 and TRBJ2-5; D uncertain. Trimming left V 4 bases short and J 2 bases short, with 14 bases between. The CDR3 runs to 15 residues. CDR1 is SGHAT and CDR2 is FQNNGV in the germline V gene. The CDR3 here is CASSSQEKAQETQYF. CDR3 nucleotides: TGTGCCAGCAGCTCCCAAGAGAAGGCTCAAGAGACCCAGTACTTC.

This rearrangement joins TRBV10-2 to TRBJ1-2, with D unclear. The CDR3 is 16 residues long. Germline assignment: CDR1 WSHSY and CDR2 SAAADI. Trimming shortened V by 0 bases and J by 2 bases, and 13 bases separated the two germline ends. The DNA of the CDR3 is TGCGCCAGCAGTGAGTCTCAAGGAACACTCAACTATGGCTACACCTTC. This gives the protein CASSESQGTLNYGYTF.

The chain uses TRBV6-1 and TRBJ2-3; 12 nucleotides align to TRBD1. Germline CDR1 MNHNS, CDR2 SASEGT. V lost 5 bases and J lost 8; bases outside the gene matches: 8. The CDR3 has 15 amino acids. Here the CDR3 reads CASSSPGQGASTQYF. CDR3 DNA: TGTGCCAGCAGTTCTCCGGGACAGGGGGCGAGTACGCAGTATTTT.

The rearrangement links TRBV28 to TRBJ2-3, with a possible D match to TRBD2 (6 bases). V gave up 3 bases and J gave up 4 bases, with 11 bases separating them. In germline, CDR1 is MDHEN, CDR2 SYDVKM. The CDR3 consists of 14 residues. The CDR3 DNA is TGTGCCAGCAGTTTCAGCGGGCGCGCAGATACGCAGTATTTT. This gives the protein CASSFSGRADTQYF.

The rearrangement links TRBV9 to TRBJ2-1, with 11 bases that match TRBD2. Germline CDR1 SGDLS, CDR2 YYNGEE. This CDR3 spans 15 amino acids. V dropped 0 bases and J dropped 5; count of bases not matched to a gene: 1. CDR3 in amino acids: CASSVGSGGDNEQFF. The DNA of the CDR3 is TGTGCCAGCAGCGTAGGTAGCGGGGGGGACAATGAGCAGTTCTTC.

The chain carries TRBV5-1 and TRBJ2-5; 7 bases match TRBD1. The trim removed 3 bases at V and 3 bases at J, leaving 2 bases unmatched. Germline lookup yields CDR1 SGHRS and CDR2 YFSETQ. The CDR3 spans 13 residues. The CDR3 here is CASSWGTEETQYF. CDR3 DNA sequence: TGCGCCAGCAGCTGGGGGACAGAAGAGACCCAGTACTTC.

The V call is TRBV5-1, the J call TRBJ1-2; 11 positions agree with TRBD1. In germline, CDR1 is SGHRS, CDR2 YFSETQ. V lost 2 bases to trimming and J lost 8 bases; unmatched junction nucleotides: 8. This CDR3 comprises 15 residues. CDR3 bases: TGCGCCAGCAGCTTTGGCGGGACAGGGGGAGAAGGCTACACCTTC. Its translation is CASSFGGTGGEGYTF.

V and J are TRBV5-1 and TRBJ1-1, with unresolved D. The CDR3 runs to 17 residues. Germline V gives CDR1 SGHRS, CDR2 YFSETQ. V lost 0 bases to trimming and J lost 1 base, with 16 bases between them. CDR3 DNA sequence: TGCGCCAGCAGCTTGGGGTCTATGAAACTGACGAACACTGAAGCTTTCTTT. This sequence encodes CASSLGSMKLTNTEAFF.

Only a few counts were recorded for this clone. J is TRBJ2-4 and V is TRBV4-3, with D perhaps TRBD2 (5 bases). CDR1 and CDR2 (germline): LGHNA, YSLEER. Trimming removed 1 base from V and 3 bases from J, with 7 bases in between. The CDR3 totals 14 residues. The DNA for the CDR3 is TGCGCCAGCAGCCAAGCAGGAGGCAAAAACATTCAGTACTTC. Protein sequence: CASSQAGGKNIQYF.

The chain employs TRBV11-1 and TRBJ1-6; D unclear. Per germline, CDR1 SGHAT and CDR2 FQDESV (reference sequence). This CDR3 is 15 amino acids long. V lost 5 bases and J lost 0, with 8 bases in between. The CDR3 DNA reads TGTGCCAGCAGCCTACTCAGCTCCTATAATTCACCCCTCCACTTT. Protein sequence: CASSLLSSYNSPLHF.